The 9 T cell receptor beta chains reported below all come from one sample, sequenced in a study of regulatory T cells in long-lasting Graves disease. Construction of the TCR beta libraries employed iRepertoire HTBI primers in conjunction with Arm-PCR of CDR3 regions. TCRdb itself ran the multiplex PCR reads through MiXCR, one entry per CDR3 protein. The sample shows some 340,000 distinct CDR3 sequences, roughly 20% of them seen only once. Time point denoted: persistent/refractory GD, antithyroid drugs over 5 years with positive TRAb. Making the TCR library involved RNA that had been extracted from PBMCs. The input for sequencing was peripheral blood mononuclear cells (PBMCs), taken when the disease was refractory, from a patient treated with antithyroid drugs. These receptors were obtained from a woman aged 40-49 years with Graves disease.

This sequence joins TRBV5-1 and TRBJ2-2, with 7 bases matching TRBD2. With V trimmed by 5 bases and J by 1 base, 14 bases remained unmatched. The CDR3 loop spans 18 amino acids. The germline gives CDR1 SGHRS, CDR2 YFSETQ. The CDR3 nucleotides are TGCGCCAGCAGACTCCCTCGTATCGAGCGGGGGAACACCGGGGAGCTGTTTTTT. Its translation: CASRLPRIERGNTGELFF.

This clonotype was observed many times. The CDR3 bases are TGTGCCAGCAGTTTTCCGCAGGGGCGGGATGTAGGGCCCCAGCATTTT. It specifies CASSFPQGRDVGPQHF. This sequence joins TRBV28 and TRBJ1-5; weak D call: TRBD1 (6 bases). V was trimmed by 3 bases and J by 9 bases, leaving 21 bases between them. Germline CDR1 and CDR2: MDHEN and SYDVKM. The CDR3 extends over 16 amino acids.

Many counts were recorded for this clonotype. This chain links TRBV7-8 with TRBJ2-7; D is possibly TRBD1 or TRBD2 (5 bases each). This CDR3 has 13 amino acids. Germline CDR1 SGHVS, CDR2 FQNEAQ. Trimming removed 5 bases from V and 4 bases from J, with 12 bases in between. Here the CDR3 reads CASSPLRGYEQYF. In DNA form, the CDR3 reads TGTGCCAGCAGCCCCCTGAGGGGATACGAGCAGTACTTC.

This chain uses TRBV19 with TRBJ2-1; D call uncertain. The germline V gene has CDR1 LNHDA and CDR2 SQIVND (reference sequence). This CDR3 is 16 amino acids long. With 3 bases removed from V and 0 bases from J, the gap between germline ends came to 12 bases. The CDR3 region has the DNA TGTGCCAGTAGTATGTGGGCCCCGAGCTCCTACAATGAGCAGTTCTTC. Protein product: CASSMWAPSSYNEQFF.

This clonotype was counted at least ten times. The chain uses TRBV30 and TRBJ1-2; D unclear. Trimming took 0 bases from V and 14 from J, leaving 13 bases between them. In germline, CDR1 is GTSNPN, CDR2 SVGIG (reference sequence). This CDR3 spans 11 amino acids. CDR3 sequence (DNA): TGTGCCTGGAGTGTAGTCCTGAGGCGGACCTTC. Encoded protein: CAWSVVLRRTF.

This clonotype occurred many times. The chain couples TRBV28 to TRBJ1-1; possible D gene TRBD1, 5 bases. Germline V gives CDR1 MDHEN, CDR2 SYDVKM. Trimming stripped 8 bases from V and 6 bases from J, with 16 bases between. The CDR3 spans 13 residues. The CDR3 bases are TGTGCCAGCTGCACCCAGGGTAGGGCTGAAGCTTTCTTT. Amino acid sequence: CASCTQGRAEAFF.

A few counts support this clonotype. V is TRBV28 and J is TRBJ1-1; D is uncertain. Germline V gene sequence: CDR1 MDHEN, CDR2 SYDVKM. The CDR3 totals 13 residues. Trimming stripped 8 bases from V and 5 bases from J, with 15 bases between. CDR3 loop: CASCRRPGTEAFF. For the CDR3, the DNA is TGTGCCAGCTGCCGGAGACCCGGGACTGAAGCTTTCTTT.

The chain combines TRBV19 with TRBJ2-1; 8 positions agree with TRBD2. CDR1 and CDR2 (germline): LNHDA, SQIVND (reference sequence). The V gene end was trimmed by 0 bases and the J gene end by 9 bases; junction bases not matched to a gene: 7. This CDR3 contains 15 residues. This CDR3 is CASSIEGTRDGEQFF. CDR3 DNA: TGTGCCAGTAGTATAGAGGGGACTAGAGACGGTGAGCAGTTCTTC. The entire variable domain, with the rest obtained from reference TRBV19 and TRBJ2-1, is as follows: DGGITQSPKYLFRKEGQNVTLSCEQNLNHDAMYWYRQDPGQGLRLIYYSQIVNDFQKGDIAEGYSVSREKKESFPLTVTSAQKNPTAFYLCASSIEGTRDGEQFFGPGTRLTVL.

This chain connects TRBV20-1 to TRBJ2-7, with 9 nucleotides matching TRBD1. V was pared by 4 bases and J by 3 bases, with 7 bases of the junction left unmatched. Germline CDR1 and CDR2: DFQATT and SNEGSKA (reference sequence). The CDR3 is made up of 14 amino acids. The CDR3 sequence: CSATSGTGYYEQYF. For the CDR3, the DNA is TGCAGTGCTACCTCCGGGACAGGGTACTACGAGCAGTACTTC.